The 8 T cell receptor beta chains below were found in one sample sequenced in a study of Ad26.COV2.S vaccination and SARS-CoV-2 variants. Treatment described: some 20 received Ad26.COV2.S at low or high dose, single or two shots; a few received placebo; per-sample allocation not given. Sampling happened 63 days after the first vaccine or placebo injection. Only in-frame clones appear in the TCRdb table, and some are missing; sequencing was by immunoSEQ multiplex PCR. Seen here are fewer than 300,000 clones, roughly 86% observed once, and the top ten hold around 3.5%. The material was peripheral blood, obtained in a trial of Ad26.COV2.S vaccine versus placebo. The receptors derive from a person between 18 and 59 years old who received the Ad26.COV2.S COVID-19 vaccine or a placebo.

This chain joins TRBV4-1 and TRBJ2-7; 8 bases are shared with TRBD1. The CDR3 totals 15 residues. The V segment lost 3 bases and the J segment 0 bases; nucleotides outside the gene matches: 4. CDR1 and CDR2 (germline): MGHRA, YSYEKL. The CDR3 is CASSHPDRDSYEQYF. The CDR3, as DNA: TGCGCCAGCAGCCATCCGGACAGGGACTCCTACGAGCAGTACTTC.

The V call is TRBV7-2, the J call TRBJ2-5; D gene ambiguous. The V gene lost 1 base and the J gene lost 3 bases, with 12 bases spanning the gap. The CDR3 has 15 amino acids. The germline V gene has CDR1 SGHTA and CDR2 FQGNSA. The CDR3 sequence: CASSLGVSGEETQYF. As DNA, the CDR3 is TGTGCCAGCAGCTTAGGGGTTAGTGGTGAAGAGACCCAGTACTTC.

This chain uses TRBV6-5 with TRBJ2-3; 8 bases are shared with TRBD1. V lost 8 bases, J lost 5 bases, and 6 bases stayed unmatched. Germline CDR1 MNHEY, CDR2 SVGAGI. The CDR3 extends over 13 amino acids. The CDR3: CASGQDREDTQYF. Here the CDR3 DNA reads TGTGCCAGCGGCCAGGACAGGGAAGATACGCAGTATTTT.

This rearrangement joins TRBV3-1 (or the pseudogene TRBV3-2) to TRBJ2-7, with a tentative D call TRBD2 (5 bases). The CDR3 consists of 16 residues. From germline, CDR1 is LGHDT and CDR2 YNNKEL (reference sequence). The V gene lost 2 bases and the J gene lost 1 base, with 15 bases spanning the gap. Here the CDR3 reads CASSQIAGGGSYEQYF. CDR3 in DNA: TGTGCCAGCAGCCAAATTGCCGGAGGTGGATCCTACGAGCAGTACTTC.

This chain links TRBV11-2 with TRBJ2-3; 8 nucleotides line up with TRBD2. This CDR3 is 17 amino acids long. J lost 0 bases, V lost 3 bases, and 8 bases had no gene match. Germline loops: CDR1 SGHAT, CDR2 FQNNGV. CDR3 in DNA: TGTGCCAGCAGCTTTCTATTAGCGGGAACTAGCACAGATACGCAGTATTTT. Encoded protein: CASSFLLAGTSTDTQYF.

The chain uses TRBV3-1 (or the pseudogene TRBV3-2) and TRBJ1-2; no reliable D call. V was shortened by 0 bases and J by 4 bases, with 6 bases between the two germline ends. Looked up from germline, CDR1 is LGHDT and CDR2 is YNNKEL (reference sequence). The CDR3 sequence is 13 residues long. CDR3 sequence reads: CASSQEGLYGYTF. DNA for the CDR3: TGTGCCAGCAGCCAAGAAGGACTCTATGGCTACACCTTC.

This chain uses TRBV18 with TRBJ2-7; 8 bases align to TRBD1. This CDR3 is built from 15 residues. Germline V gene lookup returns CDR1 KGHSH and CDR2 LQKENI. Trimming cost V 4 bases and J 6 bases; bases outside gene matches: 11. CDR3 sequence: CASSLGQGALLEQYF. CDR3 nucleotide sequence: TGTGCCAGCTCACTCGGACAGGGTGCTCTCCTCGAGCAGTACTTC.

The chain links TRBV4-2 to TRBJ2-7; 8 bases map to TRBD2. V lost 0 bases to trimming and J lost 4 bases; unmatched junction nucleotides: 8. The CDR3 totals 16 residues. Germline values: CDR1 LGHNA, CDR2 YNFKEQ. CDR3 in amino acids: CASSQDPPREVYEQYF. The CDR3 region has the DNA TGTGCCAGCAGCCAAGATCCCCCGCGGGAGGTGTACGAGCAGTACTTC.